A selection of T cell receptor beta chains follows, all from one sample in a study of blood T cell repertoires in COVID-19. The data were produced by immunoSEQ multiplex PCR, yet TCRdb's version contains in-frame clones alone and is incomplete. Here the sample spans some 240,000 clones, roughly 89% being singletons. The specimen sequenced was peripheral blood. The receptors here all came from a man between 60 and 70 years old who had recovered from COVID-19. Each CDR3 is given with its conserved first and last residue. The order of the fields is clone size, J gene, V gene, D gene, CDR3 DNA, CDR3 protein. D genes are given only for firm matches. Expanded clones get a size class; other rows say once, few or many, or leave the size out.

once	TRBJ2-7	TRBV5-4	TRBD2	TGTGCCAGCAGCCCTAGCGGGGGGGTGAACTACGAGCAGTACTTC	CASSPSGGVNYEQYF
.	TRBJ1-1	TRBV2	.	TGTGCCAGCAGTGACCAGGGGAACACTGAAGCTTTCTTT	CASSDQGNTEAFF
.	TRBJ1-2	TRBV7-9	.	TGTGCCAGCAGCTTTGGGGAGGGCTATGGCTACACCTTC	CASSFGEGYGYTF
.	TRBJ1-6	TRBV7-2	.	TGTGCCAGCAGCTTAGTTTATGGCCCAAATTCACCCCTCCACTTT	CASSLVYGPNSPLHF
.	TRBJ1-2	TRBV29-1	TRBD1	TGCAGCGTTCGGGGACAGGGGGCAGGCTACACCTTC	CSVRGQGAGYTF
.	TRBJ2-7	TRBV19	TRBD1	TGTGCCAGTAGTCAAGACAGGGGATACGAGCAGTACTTC	CASSQDRGYEQYF
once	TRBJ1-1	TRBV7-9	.	TGTGCCAGCAGCTTTCATCAGGGGAACACTGAAGCTTTCTTT	CASSFHQGNTEAFF
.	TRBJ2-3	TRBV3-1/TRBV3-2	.	TGTGCCAGCACCCGGGCGGAGGGGCGGTCTGGGACGCAGTATTTT	CASTRAEGRSGTQYF
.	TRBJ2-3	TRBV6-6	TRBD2	TGTGCCAGCAGTCGATTTAGGGGACTAGCGGGAGGAACCACAGATACGCAGTATTTT	CASSRFRGLAGGTTDTQYF
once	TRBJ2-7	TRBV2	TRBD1	TGTGCCAGCAGACCCAAGACAGGGGAGAGGTACGAGCAGTACTTC	CASRPKTGERYEQYF
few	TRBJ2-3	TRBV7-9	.	TGTGCCAGCAGCAGACAAGCCCCCACAGATACGCAGTATTTT	CASSRQAPTDTQYF
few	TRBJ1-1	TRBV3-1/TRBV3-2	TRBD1	TGTGCCAGCTCATCGGACAGGGGAGGGTTCGGGGCTTTCTTT	CASSSDRGGFGAFF
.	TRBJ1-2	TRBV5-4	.	TGTGCCAGCAGCTTGGAAGGGGTAGGTGGCTACACCTTC	CASSLEGVGGYTF
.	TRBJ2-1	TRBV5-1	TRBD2	TGCGCCAGCAGCTTGGGACTAGCGGCCTACAATGAGCAGTTCTTC	CASSLGLAAYNEQFF
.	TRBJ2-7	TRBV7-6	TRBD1	TGTGCCAGCAGCTTAATAATAGGGACAGGGGAGGGATCCCACACCTACGAGCAGTACTTC	CASSLIIGTGEGSHTYEQYF
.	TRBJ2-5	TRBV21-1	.	TGTGCCAGCAGCACATACTTAGCGGGGGGCCTCCAAGAGACCCAGTACTTC	CASSTYLAGGLQETQYF
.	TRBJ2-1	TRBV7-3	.	TGTGCCAGCAGCTTAGCGTTGGCTAGTATCAATGAGCAGTTCTTC	CASSLALASINEQFF
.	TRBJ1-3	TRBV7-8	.	TGTGCCAGCAGCCCCCGGCTGACGGAAAGCGGTGGAAACACCATATATTTT	CASSPRLTESGGNTIYF
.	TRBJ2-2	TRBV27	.	TGTGCCAGCAGTTTATCGAGAGGGTTAGGCACCGGGGAGCTGTTTTTT	CASSLSRGLGTGELFF